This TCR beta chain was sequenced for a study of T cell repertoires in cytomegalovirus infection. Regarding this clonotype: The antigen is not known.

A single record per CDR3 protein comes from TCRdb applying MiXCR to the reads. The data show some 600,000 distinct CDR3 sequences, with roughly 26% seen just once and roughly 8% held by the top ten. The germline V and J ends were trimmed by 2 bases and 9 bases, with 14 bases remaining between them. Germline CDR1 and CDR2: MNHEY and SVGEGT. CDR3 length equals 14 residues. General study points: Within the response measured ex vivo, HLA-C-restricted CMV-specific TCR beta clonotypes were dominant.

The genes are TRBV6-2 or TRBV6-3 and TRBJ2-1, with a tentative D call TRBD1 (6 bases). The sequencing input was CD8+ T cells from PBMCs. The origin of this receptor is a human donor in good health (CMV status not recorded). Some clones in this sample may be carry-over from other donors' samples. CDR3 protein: CASSYGRGRSEQFF. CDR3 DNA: TGTGCCAGCAGTTACGGCAGGGGAAGGAGTGAGCAGTTCTTC.